The rows below give T cell receptor beta chains drawn from one sample of a study of blood T cell repertoires in COVID-19. The data were produced by immunoSEQ multiplex PCR, yet TCRdb's version contains in-frame clones alone and is incomplete. The sample contains some 120,000 clones, 70% to 90% of which appear only once. What was sequenced was peripheral blood. Receptor source: an older woman with acute or convalescent COVID-19. Each CDR3 is given with its conserved first and last residue. D genes are given only for firm matches. Only part of the rows carry a size: once, few, many, or a class if the clone is expanded.

CASTSQGGTNGELFF,TGTGCCAGTACCTCACAGGGGGGTACAAACGGGGAGCTGTTTTTT,once,TRBD1,TRBJ2-2,TRBV19
CSARQVNTEAFF,TGCAGCGCTCGACAGGTGAACACTGAAGCTTTCTTT,once,-,TRBJ1-1,TRBV29-1
CASSTERTGGRKTQYF,TGCGCCAGCAGTACCGAAAGGACAGGGGGCAGGAAGACCCAGTACTTC,-,TRBD1,TRBJ2-5,TRBV10-1
CASSLLGQGMNTEAFF,TGCGCCAGCAGCTTGCTCGGACAGGGGATGAACACTGAAGCTTTCTTT,-,TRBD1,TRBJ1-1,TRBV5-1
CASSIAAGYGYTF,TGTGCCAGTAGTATCGCGGCGGGCTATGGCTACACCTTC,once,-,TRBJ1-2,TRBV19
CASSEAGVGNEKLFF,TGTGCCAGCAGTGAAGCAGGGGTCGGTAATGAAAAACTGTTTTTT,-,-,TRBJ1-4,TRBV2
CASRSGTLGGEQFF,TGTGCCAGCAGATCCGGGACTTTAGGCGGTGAGCAGTTCTTC,-,-,TRBJ2-1,TRBV6-5
CASTSQGRRGYTF,TGTGCCAGCACCTCACAGGGAAGGCGCGGCTACACCTTC,-,-,TRBJ1-2,TRBV12-3/TRBV12-4
CAWSWSSTAPNSPLHF,TGTGCCTGGAGTTGGAGCTCGACAGCCCCTAATTCACCCCTCCACTTT,-,-,TRBJ1-6,TRBV30
CASKGRQGTDTQYF,TGTGCCAGCAAGGGGAGACAGGGCACAGATACGCAGTATTTT,once,-,TRBJ2-3,TRBV27
CASSPYDRATDTQYF,TGTGCCAGCTCACCCTATGACAGGGCCACAGATACGCAGTATTTT,once,TRBD1,TRBJ2-3,TRBV18
CASSQDPRGETQYF,TGCGCCAGCAGCCAAGACCCTAGGGGGGAGACCCAGTACTTC,-,-,TRBJ2-5,TRBV4-1
CASSLVSGQAGSPLHF,TGTGCCAGCAGCTTAGTATCCGGTCAGGCAGGCTCACCCCTCCACTTT,-,-,TRBJ1-6,TRBV7-9
CASSSPGGSTEAFF,TGTGCCAGCAGTTCCCCAGGTGGAAGCACTGAAGCTTTCTTT,-,-,TRBJ1-1,TRBV28
CASSQEGRGGELFF,TGTGCCAGCAGCCAAGAGGGGAGGGGCGGGGAGCTGTTTTTT,-,TRBD2,TRBJ2-2,TRBV3-1/TRBV3-2
CASSIQLQGAPLHF,TGTGCCAGTAGTATCCAGTTACAGGGCGCACCCCTCCACTTT,-,-,TRBJ1-6,TRBV19
CATSRAGQGREGYTF,TGTGCCACCAGCAGAGCGGGGCAGGGCCGGGAGGGCTACACCTTC,-,-,TRBJ1-2,TRBV15
CASSYSTGQGTEAFF,TGTGCCAGCAGTTACTCGACGGGTCAGGGAACTGAAGCTTTCTTT,-,-,TRBJ1-1,TRBV6-5
CASSLRASVSNEQFF,TGCGCCAGCAGCTTAAGGGCTAGCGTTTCAAATGAGCAGTTCTTC,few,-,TRBJ2-1,TRBV5-1
CSASWQGDGYTF,TGCAGTGCTAGTTGGCAGGGCGATGGCTACACCTTC,few,-,TRBJ1-2,TRBV20-1
CASNDKRQGDTEAFF,TGTGCCAGTAATGATAAACGACAGGGGGACACTGAAGCTTTCTTT,-,TRBD1,TRBJ1-1,TRBV19
CASSGLAGVNEQFF,TGTGCCAGCAGTGGACTAGCGGGAGTCAATGAGCAGTTCTTC,-,TRBD2,TRBJ2-1,TRBV6-6
CATSPGFPLSGANVLTF,TGTGCCACCAGCCCGGGATTCCCCCTCTCTGGGGCCAACGTCCTGACTTTC,-,-,TRBJ2-6,TRBV24-1
CASSVWESNQPQHF,TGTGCCAGCAGTGTCTGGGAGAGCAATCAGCCCCAGCATTTT,-,-,TRBJ1-5,TRBV2
CASSFTPGQGAVGTDTQYF,TGTGCCAGCAGTTTTACCCCGGGACAGGGGGCGGTAGGCACAGATACGCAGTATTTT,-,TRBD1,TRBJ2-3,TRBV28
CASSRTGGSNQPQHF,TGTGCCAGCAGCAGGACAGGGGGTTCCAATCAGCCCCAGCATTTT,-,TRBD1,TRBJ1-5,TRBV28
CATSSPGGRREGRTDTQYF,TGTGCCACCAGCAGCCCCGGGGGTCGGCGGGAGGGCCGGACAGATACGCAGTATTTT,-,TRBD2,TRBJ2-3,TRBV15
CSVASDSASKQYF,TGCAGCGTTGCATCGGACTCGGCTAGCAAGCAGTACTTC,-,-,TRBJ2-7,TRBV29-1
CASSRNPGTSVSGELFF,TGTGCTAGCAGTAGAAACCCCGGGACTAGCGTATCCGGGGAGCTGTTTTTT,-,TRBD2,TRBJ2-2,TRBV7-7
CAASDRASDTQYF,TGTGCCGCCTCGGACAGGGCTTCAGATACGCAGTATTTT,once,TRBD1,TRBJ2-3,TRBV7-2
CASSIPGQAEKLFF,TGTGCCAGTAGTATCCCGGGACAGGCTGAAAAACTGTTTTTT,-,TRBD1,TRBJ1-4,TRBV19
CASSLGAGTGDLVAGNTIYF,TGCGCCAGCAGCTTGGGGGCCGGGACAGGGGACCTGGTGGCTGGAAACACCATATATTTT,-,TRBD1,TRBJ1-3,TRBV5-1
CASSMNGQGGEAFF,TGTGCCAGCAGCATGAACGGACAGGGAGGTGAAGCTTTCTTT,once,TRBD1,TRBJ1-1,TRBV9
CASSPTGGGSPLHF,TGCGCCAGCAGCCCGACAGGGGGTGGGTCACCCCTCCACTTT,once,TRBD1,TRBJ1-6,TRBV5-1
CASSPGAEETQYF,TGTGCCAGCAGCCCCGGTGCGGAAGAGACCCAGTACTTC,once,-,TRBJ2-5,TRBV28